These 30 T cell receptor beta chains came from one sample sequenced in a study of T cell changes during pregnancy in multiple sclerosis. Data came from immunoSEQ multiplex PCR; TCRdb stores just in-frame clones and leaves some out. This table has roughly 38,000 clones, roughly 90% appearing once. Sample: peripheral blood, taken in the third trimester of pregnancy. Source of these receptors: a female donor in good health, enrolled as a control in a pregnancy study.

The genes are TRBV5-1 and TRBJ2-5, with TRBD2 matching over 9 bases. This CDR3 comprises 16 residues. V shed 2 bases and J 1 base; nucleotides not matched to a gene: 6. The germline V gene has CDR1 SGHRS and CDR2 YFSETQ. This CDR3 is CASSFLAGRAQETQYF. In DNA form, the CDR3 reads TGCGCCAGCAGCTTCCTAGCGGGGAGGGCCCAAGAGACCCAGTACTTC.

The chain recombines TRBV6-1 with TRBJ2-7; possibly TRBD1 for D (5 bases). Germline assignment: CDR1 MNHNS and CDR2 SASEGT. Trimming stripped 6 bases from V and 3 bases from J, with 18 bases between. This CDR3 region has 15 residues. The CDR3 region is CASSPEVAGHYEQYF. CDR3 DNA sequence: TGTGCCAGCAGCCCCGAGGTGGCAGGGCACTACGAGCAGTACTTC.

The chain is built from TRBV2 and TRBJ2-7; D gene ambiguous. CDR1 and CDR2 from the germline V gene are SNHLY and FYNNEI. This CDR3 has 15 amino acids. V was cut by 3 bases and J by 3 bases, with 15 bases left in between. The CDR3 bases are TGTGCCAGCAGTGATAACAGCAGTTTCGACTACGAGCAGTACTTC. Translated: CASSDNSSFDYEQYF. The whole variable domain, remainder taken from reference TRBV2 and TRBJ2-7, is EPEVTQTPSHQVTQMGQEVILRCVPISNHLYFYWYRQILGQKVEFLVSFYNNEISEKSEIFDDQFSVERPDGSNFTLKIRSTKLEDSAMYFCASSDNSSFDYEQYFGPGTRLTVT.

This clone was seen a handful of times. The CDR3: CASSITGTGLGNTIYF. The CDR3 DNA reads as TGTGCCAGCAGTATAACCGGGACAGGATTAGGAAACACCATATATTTT. The V call is TRBV28, the J call TRBJ1-3; 8 bases match TRBD1. Germline V gives CDR1 MDHEN, CDR2 SYDVKM. Trimming at V came to 5 bases and at J to 4 bases, leaving 10 bases not matched to a gene. The CDR3 sequence is 16 residues long. Combining the CDR3 with reference TRBV28 and TRBJ1-3 gives the whole variable domain DVKVTQSSRYLVKRTGEKVFLECVQDMDHENMFWYRQDPGLGLRLIYFSYDVKMKEKGDIPEGYSVSREKKERFSLILESASTNQTSMYLCASSITGTGLGNTIYFGEGSWLTVV.

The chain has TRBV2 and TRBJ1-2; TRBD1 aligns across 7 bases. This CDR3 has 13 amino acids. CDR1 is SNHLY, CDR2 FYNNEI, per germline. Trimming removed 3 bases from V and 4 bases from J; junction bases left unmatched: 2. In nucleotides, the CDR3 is TGTGCCAGCAGTGAGACAGGGCTCTATGGCTACACCTTC. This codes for CASSETGLYGYTF.

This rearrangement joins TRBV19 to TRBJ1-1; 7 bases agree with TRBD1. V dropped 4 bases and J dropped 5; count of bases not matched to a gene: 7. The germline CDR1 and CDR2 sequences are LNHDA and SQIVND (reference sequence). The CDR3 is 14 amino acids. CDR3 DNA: TGTGCCAGTAGTAGCAGGGGGATGAGAACTGAAGCTTTCTTT. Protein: CASSSRGMRTEAFF.

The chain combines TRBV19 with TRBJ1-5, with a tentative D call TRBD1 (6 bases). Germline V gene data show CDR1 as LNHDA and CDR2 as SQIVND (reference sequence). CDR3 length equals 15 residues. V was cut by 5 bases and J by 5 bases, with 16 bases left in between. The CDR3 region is CASSSQGLEYQPQHF. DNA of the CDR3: TGTGCCAGTAGTTCACAGGGTCTCGAGTATCAGCCCCAGCATTTT.

CDR3 sequence reads: CASKRAGVETQYF. DNA of the CDR3: TGTGCCAGCAAGCGAGCGGGGGTAGAGACCCAGTACTTC. This sequence joins TRBV5-4 and TRBJ2-5; TRBD2 agrees at 8 bases. Germline trimming cut 6 bases from V and 4 bases from J; bases unmatched to any gene: 5. The CDR3 runs to 13 residues. Germline lookup yields CDR1 SGHNT and CDR2 YYREEE (reference sequence).

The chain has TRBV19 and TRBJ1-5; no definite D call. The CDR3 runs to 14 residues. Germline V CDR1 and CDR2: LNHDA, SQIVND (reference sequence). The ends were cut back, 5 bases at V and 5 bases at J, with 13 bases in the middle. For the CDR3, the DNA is TGTGCCAGTAGTCCCCGGGTCAAGGATCAGCCCCAGCATTTT. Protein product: CASSPRVKDQPQHF.

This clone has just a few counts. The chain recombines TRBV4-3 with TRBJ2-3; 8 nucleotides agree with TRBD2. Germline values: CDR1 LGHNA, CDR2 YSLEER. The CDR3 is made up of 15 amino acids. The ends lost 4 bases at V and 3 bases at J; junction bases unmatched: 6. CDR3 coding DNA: TGCGCCAGCAGCCTTAGCGGGGTTAGGACAGATACGCAGTATTTT. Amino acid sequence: CASSLSGVRTDTQYF.

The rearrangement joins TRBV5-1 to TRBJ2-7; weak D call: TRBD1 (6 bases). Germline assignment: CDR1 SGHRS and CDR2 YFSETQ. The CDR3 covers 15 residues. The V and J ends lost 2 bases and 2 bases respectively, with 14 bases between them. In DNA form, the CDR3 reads TGCGCCAGCAGCTTAGTGACAGGCCCTACCTACGAGCAGTACTTC. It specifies CASSLVTGPTYEQYF.

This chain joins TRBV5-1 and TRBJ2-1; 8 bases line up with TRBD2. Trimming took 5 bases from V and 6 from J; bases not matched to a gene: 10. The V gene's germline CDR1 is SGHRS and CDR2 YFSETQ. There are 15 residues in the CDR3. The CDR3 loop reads CASSSGGPLGNEQFF. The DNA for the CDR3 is TGCGCCAGCAGTTCGGGAGGGCCGTTAGGCAATGAGCAGTTCTTC.

The CDR3 DNA follows: TGTGCCAGTAACCGACGGGGGAACACCATATATTTT. Translation gives CASNRRGNTIYF. The chain is built from TRBV19 and TRBJ1-3, with TRBD1 as a possible D gene (5 bases). Germline V gives CDR1 LNHDA, CDR2 SQIVND (reference sequence). The CDR3 totals 12 residues. V lost 7 bases, J lost 7 bases, and 11 bases lay in between.

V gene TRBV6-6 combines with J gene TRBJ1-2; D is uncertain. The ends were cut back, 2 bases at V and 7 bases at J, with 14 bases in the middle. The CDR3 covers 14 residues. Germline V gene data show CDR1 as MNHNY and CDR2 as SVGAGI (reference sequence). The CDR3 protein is CASSYEYGDSGYTF. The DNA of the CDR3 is TGTGCCAGCAGTTACGAATACGGGGATTCTGGCTACACCTTC.

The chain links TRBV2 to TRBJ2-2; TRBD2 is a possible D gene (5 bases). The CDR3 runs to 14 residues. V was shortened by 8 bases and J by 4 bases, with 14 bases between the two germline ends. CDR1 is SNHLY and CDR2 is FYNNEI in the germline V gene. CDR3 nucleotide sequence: TGTGCCAGCTACCGGAGTGGGAGCACCGGGGAGCTGTTTTTT. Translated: CASYRSGSTGELFF.

The DNA of the CDR3 is TGTGCCATCAGTAAAGGGGCGAGTGACTATGGCTACACCTTC. It yields the protein CAISKGASDYGYTF. This chain connects TRBV10-3 to TRBJ1-2; possible D gene TRBD1, 5 bases. The germline V gene has CDR1 ENHRY and CDR2 SYGVKD. V lost 5 bases to trimming and J lost 3 bases, with 13 bases between them. The CDR3 consists of 14 residues.

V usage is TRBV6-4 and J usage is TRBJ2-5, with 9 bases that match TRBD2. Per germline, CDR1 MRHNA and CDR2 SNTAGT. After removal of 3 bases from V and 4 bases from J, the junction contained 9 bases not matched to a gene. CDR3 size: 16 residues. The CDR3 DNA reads TGTGCCAGCAGTGAAGATGGCGGGGGGGGAGTAGAGACCCAGTACTTC. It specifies CASSEDGGGGVETQYF.

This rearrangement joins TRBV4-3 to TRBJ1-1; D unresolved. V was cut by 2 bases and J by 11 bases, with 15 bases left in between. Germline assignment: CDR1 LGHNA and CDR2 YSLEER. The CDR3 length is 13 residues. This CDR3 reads CASSQSRIGMAFF. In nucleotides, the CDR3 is TGCGCCAGCAGCCAATCCAGGATTGGTATGGCTTTCTTT.

CDR3 nucleotide sequence: TGTGCCAGCACAAGACTAGCGGGGGACGGACAGGGTGAGCAGTTCTTC. This codes for CASTRLAGDGQGEQFF. The chain combines TRBV28 with TRBJ2-1; 12 bases agree with TRBD2. The J segment lost 9 bases and the V segment lost 7 bases, leaving 13 bases of the junction unmatched. There are 16 residues in the CDR3. Germline CDR1 reads MDHEN; CDR2 reads SYDVKM.

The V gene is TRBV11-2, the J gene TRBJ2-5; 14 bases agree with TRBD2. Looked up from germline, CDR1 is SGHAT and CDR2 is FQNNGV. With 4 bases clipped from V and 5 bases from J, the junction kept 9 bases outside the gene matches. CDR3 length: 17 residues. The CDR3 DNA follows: TGTGCCAGCAGCTCCAGACTAGCGGGAGGGCCCCGGGAGACCCAGTACTTC. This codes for CASSSRLAGGPRETQYF.

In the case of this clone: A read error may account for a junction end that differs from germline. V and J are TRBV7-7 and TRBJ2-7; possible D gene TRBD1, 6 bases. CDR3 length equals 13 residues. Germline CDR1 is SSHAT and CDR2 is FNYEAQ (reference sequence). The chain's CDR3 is CASSLRGGYEQYF. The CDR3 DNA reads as TGTGCTAGCAGCTTACGAGGGGGCTACGAGCAGTACTTC.

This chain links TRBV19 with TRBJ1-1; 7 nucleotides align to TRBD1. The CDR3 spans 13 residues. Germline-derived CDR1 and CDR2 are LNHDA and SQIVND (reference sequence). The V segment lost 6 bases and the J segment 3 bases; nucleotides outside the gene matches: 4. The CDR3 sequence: CASRTGRDTEAFF. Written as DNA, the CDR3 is TGTGCCAGTAGGACAGGGCGGGACACTGAAGCTTTCTTT.

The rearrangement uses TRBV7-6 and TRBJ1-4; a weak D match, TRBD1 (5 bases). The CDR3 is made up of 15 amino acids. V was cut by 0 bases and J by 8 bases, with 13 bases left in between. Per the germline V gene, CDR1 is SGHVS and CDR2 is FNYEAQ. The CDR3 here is CASSLAGGVGEKLFF. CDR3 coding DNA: TGTGCCAGCAGCTTAGCTGGGGGGGTCGGCGAAAAACTGTTTTTT.

DNA of the CDR3: TGTGCCAGCAGCTTAGGGACTAGCGGAAACTACGAGCAGTACTTC. Translation: CASSLGTSGNYEQYF. J is TRBJ2-7 and V is TRBV7-8; 10 bases line up with TRBD2. Germline lookup yields CDR1 SGHVS and CDR2 FQNEAQ. The CDR3 extends over 15 amino acids. Losses at the gene ends were 1 base for V and 3 bases for J; bases not matched to a gene: 3.

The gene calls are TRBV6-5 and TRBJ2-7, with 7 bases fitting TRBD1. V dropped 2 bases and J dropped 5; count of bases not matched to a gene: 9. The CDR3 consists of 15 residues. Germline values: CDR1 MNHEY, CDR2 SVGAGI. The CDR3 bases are TGTGCCAGCAGTTACCTGCCAGGGGGTAGCGACGAGCAGTACTTC. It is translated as CASSYLPGGSDEQYF.

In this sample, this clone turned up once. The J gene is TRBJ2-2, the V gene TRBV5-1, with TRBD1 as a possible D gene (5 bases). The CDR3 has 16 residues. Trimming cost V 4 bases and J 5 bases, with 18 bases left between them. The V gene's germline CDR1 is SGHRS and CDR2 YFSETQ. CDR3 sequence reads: CASSLYSPGRTGELFF. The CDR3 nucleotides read TGCGCCAGCAGCCTATACTCTCCAGGGCGGACCGGGGAGCTGTTTTTT.

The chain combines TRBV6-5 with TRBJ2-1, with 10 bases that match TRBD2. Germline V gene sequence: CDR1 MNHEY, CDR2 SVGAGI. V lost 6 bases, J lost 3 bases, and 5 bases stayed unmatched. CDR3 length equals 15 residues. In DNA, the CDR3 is TGTGCCAGCAGCCCCGCTAGCGGGGGCTACAATGAGCAGTTCTTC. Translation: CASSPASGGYNEQFF.

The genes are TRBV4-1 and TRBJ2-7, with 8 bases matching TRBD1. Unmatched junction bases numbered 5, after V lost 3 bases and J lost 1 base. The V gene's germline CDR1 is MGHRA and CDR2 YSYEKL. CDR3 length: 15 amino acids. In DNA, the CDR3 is TGCGCCAGCAGCCAGGTAACAGGGGGGTCCTACGAGCAGTACTTC. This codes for CASSQVTGGSYEQYF.

As DNA, the CDR3 is TGTGCCAGCAGGACGATCCGAGAGGGCTCTCAAGAGACCCAGTACTTC. Its translation: CASRTIREGSQETQYF. The chain combines TRBV28 with TRBJ2-5; D possibly corresponds to TRBD2 (5 bases). Between the trimmed V and J ends, which lost 6 bases and 2 bases, there was a span of 19 bases. Germline lookup yields CDR1 MDHEN and CDR2 SYDVKM. The CDR3 covers 16 residues. Full variable domain (remainder filled in from reference TRBV28 and TRBJ2-5): DVKVTQSSRYLVKRTGEKVFLECVQDMDHENMFWYRQDPGLGLRLIYFSYDVKMKEKGDIPEGYSVSREKKERFSLILESASTNQTSMYLCASRTIREGSQETQYFGPGTRLLVL.

The chain's CDR3 is CASSLALESNQPQHF. CDR3 nucleotide sequence: TGTGCCAGCAGCTTAGCGTTGGAGAGCAATCAGCCCCAGCATTTT. The chain links TRBV7-9 to TRBJ1-5, with D unclear. The CDR3 contains 15 residues. V lost 0 bases to trimming and J lost 1 base, with 7 bases between them. Germline-derived CDR1 and CDR2 are SEHNR and FQNEAQ (reference sequence).